This T cell receptor beta chain was found in a study of monozygotic twins with inflammatory bowel disease. Study conclusions and caveats: Distinct T cell subtypes could not be told apart. Repertoire similarity was not found to differ between concordant and discordant twins, possibly from limited power.

Looked up from germline, CDR1 is SEHNR and CDR2 is FQNEAQ (reference sequence). The CDR3 runs 12 residues. As for this clonotype: Its antigen remains unknown.

Eight separate reactions for every sample produced the cDNA. Addition of UMIs with a 6-nucleotide sample barcode was achieved by template switching. With the 5' RACE reads reprocessed, TCRdb shows one record per CDR3 protein and no DNA. The sample table sets out approximately 200,000 distinct CDR3 sequences. The chain has TRBV7-9 and TRBJ2-7; the TCRdb call, TRBD2, lacks DNA for checking. The receptor's source is a human donor with ulcerative colitis or Crohn's disease, or a healthy co-twin of an affected twin (not recorded which). Sample: blood. CDR3 residues: CASSDRAPEQYF.